This T cell receptor beta chain was documented in a study of blood T cell repertoires in COVID-19. Germline V gene lookup returns CDR1 SGHAT and CDR2 FQNNGV. The CDR3 totals 17 residues. The V segment lost 3 bases and the J segment 0 bases; nucleotides outside the gene matches: 6. Using immunoSEQ multiplex PCR, the repertoire was profiled, and TCRdb retains in-frame clones only, with some absent. The table includes some 200,000 clones, around 83% detected once. This clone has only a few counts. The TCR sequence derives from a woman between 40 and 50 years old with acute COVID-19. Sequencing input: PBMCs or T cells enriched from blood (not recorded which). The rearrangement uses TRBV11-2 and TRBJ2-7, with 12 nucleotides matching TRBD2. The CDR3 DNA follows: TGTGCCAGCAGCTTCACTAGCGGGGGGATTAGCTCCTACGAGCAGTACTTC. This encodes CASSFTSGGISSYEQYF.